Reported below is one T cell receptor (beta chain). Only in-frame clones appear in the TCRdb table, and some are missing; sequencing was by immunoSEQ multiplex PCR. The top ten hold 0.87% of the sample, which has around 270,000 clones, about 85% seen once. This CDR3 has 13 amino acids. From germline, CDR1 is MNHEY and CDR2 SVGAGI. The J segment lost 1 base and the V segment lost 6 bases, leaving 2 bases of the junction unmatched. The data stem from a study of blood T cell repertoires in COVID-19. The specimen sequenced was peripheral blood. The chain combines TRBV6-5 with TRBJ1-1; 7 bases agree with TRBD1. The receptor's source is a human donor with COVID-19, enrolled during active disease. The donor label of this sample is uncertain. CDR3 sequence: CASRRQGNTEAFF. For the CDR3, the DNA is TGTGCCAGCAGGCGACAGGGGAACACTGAAGCTTTCTTT.